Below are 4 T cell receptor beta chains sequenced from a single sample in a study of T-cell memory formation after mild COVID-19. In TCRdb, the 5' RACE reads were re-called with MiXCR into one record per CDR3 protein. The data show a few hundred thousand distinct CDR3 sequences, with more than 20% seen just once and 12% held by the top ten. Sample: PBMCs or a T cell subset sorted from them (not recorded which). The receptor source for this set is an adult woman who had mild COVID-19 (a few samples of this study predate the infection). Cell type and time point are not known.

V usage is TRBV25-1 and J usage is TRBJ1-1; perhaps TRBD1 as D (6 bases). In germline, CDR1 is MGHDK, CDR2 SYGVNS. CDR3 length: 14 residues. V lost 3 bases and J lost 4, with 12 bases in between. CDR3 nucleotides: TGTGCCAGCAGTGATTGGACAGTGGCCACTGAAGCTTTCTTT. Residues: CASSDWTVATEAFF.

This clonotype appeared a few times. The CDR3 reads CASSYSAGGAYNEQFF. The CDR3 DNA sequence: TGTGCCAGCAGTTACTCGGCAGGGGGCGCCTACAATGAGCAGTTCTTC. This sequence joins TRBV6-5 and TRBJ2-1; 8 bases agree with TRBD1. Germline values: CDR1 MNHEY, CDR2 SVGAGI. With 0 bases clipped from V and 2 bases from J, the junction kept 3 bases outside the gene matches. This CDR3 has 16 residues.

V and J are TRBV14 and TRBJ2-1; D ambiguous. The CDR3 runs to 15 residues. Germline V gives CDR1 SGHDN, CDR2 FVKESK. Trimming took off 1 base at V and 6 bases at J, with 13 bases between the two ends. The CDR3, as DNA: TGTGCCAGCAGCCAAGCTGGGCAGCCCCGCAATGAGCAGTTCTTC. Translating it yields CASSQAGQPRNEQFF.

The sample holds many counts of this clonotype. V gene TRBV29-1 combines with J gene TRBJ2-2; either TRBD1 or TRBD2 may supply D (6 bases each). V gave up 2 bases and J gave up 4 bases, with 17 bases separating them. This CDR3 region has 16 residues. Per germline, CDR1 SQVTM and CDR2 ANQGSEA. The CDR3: CSVESLGGLITGELFF. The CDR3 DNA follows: TGCAGCGTTGAAAGCCTGGGGGGCCTGATCACCGGGGAGCTGTTTTTT.